Each of the 5 T cell receptor beta chains below was sequenced from the same sample in a study of T cells in Graves' hyperthyroidism and ophthalmopathy. Template material for amplifying TCR beta CDR3 regions consisted of RNA transcripts. RT-PCR in the first round (using the HTBI primer set) targeted the TCR CDR3. TCRdb re-analysed the multiplex PCR reads in MiXCR, keeping a single row per CDR3 protein. The top ten clones hold around 28% of a sample with approximately 380,000 distinct CDR3 sequences, around 15% of them seen once. The sequenced material came from blood. The origin of the receptors is a man aged 45 to 65 with Graves' ophthalmopathy.

Regarding this clonotype: A much larger clone is a single base away; this may be a read error. The chain combines TRBV10-3 with TRBJ2-3; 8 bases are a match to TRBD2. The CDR3 consists of 13 residues. The V gene end was trimmed by 11 bases and the J gene end by 1 base; junction bases not matched to a gene: 5. Per the germline V gene, CDR1 is ENHRY and CDR2 is SYGVKD. The CDR3 loop is CAAEAGGTDTQYF. CDR3 sequence (DNA): TGTGCCGCCGAAGCGGGAGGCACAGATACGCAGTATTTT.

This clonotype was observed at least ten times. This rearrangement joins TRBV2 to TRBJ2-2; TRBD2 matches 7 bases. With V trimmed by 5 bases and J by 7 bases, 13 bases remained unmatched. The CDR3 extends over 16 amino acids. Germline assignment: CDR1 SNHLY and CDR2 FYNNEI. CDR3 coding DNA: TGTGCCAGCAGTCCTACTCGCGGGAGAGGGAACGGGGAGCTGTTTTTT. Translation gives CASSPTRGRGNGELFF. The full variable domain, in which reference TRBV2 and TRBJ2-2 provide the parts outside the CDR3, is EPEVTQTPSHQVTQMGQEVILRCVPISNHLYFYWYRQILGQKVEFLVSFYNNEISEKSEIFDDQFSVERPDGSNFTLKIRSTKLEDSAMYFCASSPTRGRGNGELFFGEGSRLTVL.

Many counts were recorded for this clonotype. J is TRBJ2-7 and V is TRBV13; D might be TRBD2 (5 bases). V was clipped by 0 bases and J by 5 bases, with 8 bases between them. The length of the CDR3 is 13 residues. Germline-derived CDR1 and CDR2 are PRHDT and FYEKMQ (reference sequence). CDR3 in amino acids: CASSLGRLNEQYF. The CDR3 DNA sequence: TGTGCCAGCAGCTTAGGGCGACTAAACGAGCAGTACTTC.

In regard to this clonotype: Since a much larger clone is just one base distant, this may be a read error. The rearrangement links TRBV9 to TRBJ2-5; D gene uncertain. The CDR3 consists of 14 residues. Germline assignment: CDR1 SGDLS and CDR2 YYNGEE. CDR3 sequence: CASSPASLGETQHF. Written as DNA, the CDR3 is TGTGCCAGCAGCCCAGCCAGTTTGGGTGAGACCCAGCACTTC.

This clonotype was detected ten times or more. V is TRBV3-1 and J is TRBJ2-2; D not certain. This CDR3 contains 14 residues. Trimming removed 1 base from V and 5 bases from J, with 8 bases in between. The V gene's germline CDR1 is LGHDT and CDR2 YNNKEL (reference sequence). The CDR3 is CASSQASQTGELFF. The CDR3 bases are TGTGCCAGCAGCCAAGCTTCGCAGACCGGGGAGCTGTTTTTT.